A single sample is the source of the 3 T cell receptor beta chains below, sequenced in a study of cytomegalovirus exposure and HLA in healthy donors. PCR primers comprised 60 Vbeta and 13 Jbeta primers. Using immunoSEQ multiplex PCR, the repertoire was profiled, and TCRdb retains in-frame clones only, with some absent. Of 95,000 to 100,000 clones listed, under 85% are singletons. Sequencing was performed on PBMCs. These TCRs come from a female donor in good health and CMV-seropositive.

The chain links TRBV4-2 to TRBJ1-5; a possible D gene is TRBD1 (6 bases). Germline V CDR1 and CDR2: LGHNA, YNFKEQ. Trimming cost V 4 bases and J 4 bases, with 17 bases left between them. This CDR3 is 16 amino acids long. In DNA, the CDR3 is TGTGCCAGCAGCCCAACAGGGTGGGAGGGGAATCAGCCCCAGCATTTT. Translation: CASSPTGWEGNQPQHF.

This chain uses TRBV9 with TRBJ2-7, with 11 bases that match TRBD2. This CDR3 spans 15 amino acids. From germline, CDR1 is SGDLS and CDR2 YYNGEE. The V gene end was trimmed by 2 bases and the J gene end by 7 bases; junction bases not matched to a gene: 8. CDR3 residues: CASSVGTSGATEQYF. The CDR3 DNA sequence: TGTGCCAGCAGCGTTGGGACTAGCGGAGCGACTGAGCAGTACTTC.

This chain uses TRBV10-3 with TRBJ1-1; no clear D gene. V was trimmed by 0 bases and J by 5 bases, leaving 13 bases between them. Germline-derived CDR1 and CDR2 are ENHRY and SYGVKD. The CDR3 spans 15 residues. CDR3 DNA: TGTGCCATCAGTGAGTCAAGTATGGGAGGGACTGAAGCTTTCTTT. It is translated as CAISESSMGGTEAFF.